What follows is one TCR beta chain and its context. Germline assignment: CDR1 SGHVS and CDR2 FNYEAQ. Trimming cost V 5 bases and J 0 bases; bases outside gene matches: 14. The CDR3 extends over 18 amino acids. The data were obtained in a study of blood T cell repertoires in COVID-19. In assigning cohorts, the study relied on participant-reported clinical history. Here immunoSEQ multiplex PCR was the method, and the copy in TCRdb shows in-frame clones only, minus some. The sample includes 140,000 to 150,000 clones, around 86% of them seen just once. This receptor was taken from a man in his fifties or sixties who had recovered from COVID-19. The chain combines TRBV7-6 with TRBJ2-3, with TRBD1 matching 7 bases. Input material: PBMCs or T cells enriched from blood (not recorded which). The CDR3 protein is CASSQGDSSFLSTDTQYF. CDR3 nucleotide sequence: TGTGCCAGCAGCCAGGGGGACAGTTCCTTCTTAAGCACAGATACGCAGTATTTT. Complete variable domain (other parts from reference TRBV7-6 and TRBJ2-3): GAGVSQSPRYKVTKRGQDVALRCDPISGHVSLYWYRQALGQGPEFLTYFNYEAQQDKSGLPNDRFSAERPEGSISTLTIQRTEQRDSAMYRCASSQGDSSFLSTDTQYFGPGTRLTVL.